The 2 T cell receptor beta chains in this list originate from one sample, sequenced in a study of T cells in tuberculosis. Sequencing was performed with immunoSEQ multiplex PCR; in TCRdb, only in-frame clones are kept and a portion is missing. The table lists tens of thousands of clones, approximately 93% of them singletons. Time point in this sample: new active TB diagnosis, blood taken before or within 7 days of starting treatment. The material was PBMCs, obtained at tuberculosis diagnosis. The source is an adult with tuberculosis.

V usage is TRBV15 and J usage is TRBJ2-2; 14 positions agree with TRBD2. Germline CDR1 is LNHNV and CDR2 is YYDKDF (reference sequence). The CDR3 has 19 residues. V was pared by 1 base and J by 5 bases, with 9 bases of the junction left unmatched. In DNA form, the CDR3 reads TGTGCCACCAGCAGAGTAACGACTAGCGGGGGGGCCGTAACCGGGGAGCTGTTTTTT. Protein product: CATSRVTTSGGAVTGELFF.

V gene TRBV25-1 combines with J gene TRBJ2-1; 10 nucleotides align to TRBD2. J lost 4 bases, V lost 4 bases, and 13 bases had no gene match. Germline V gene data show CDR1 as MGHDK and CDR2 as SYGVNS. The CDR3 runs 18 residues. CDR3 sequence (DNA): TGTGCCAGCAGTGCAGAGCGGGGGGGCGGTTATGGGTACAATGAGCAGTTCTTC. This translates into CASSAERGGGYGYNEQFF.